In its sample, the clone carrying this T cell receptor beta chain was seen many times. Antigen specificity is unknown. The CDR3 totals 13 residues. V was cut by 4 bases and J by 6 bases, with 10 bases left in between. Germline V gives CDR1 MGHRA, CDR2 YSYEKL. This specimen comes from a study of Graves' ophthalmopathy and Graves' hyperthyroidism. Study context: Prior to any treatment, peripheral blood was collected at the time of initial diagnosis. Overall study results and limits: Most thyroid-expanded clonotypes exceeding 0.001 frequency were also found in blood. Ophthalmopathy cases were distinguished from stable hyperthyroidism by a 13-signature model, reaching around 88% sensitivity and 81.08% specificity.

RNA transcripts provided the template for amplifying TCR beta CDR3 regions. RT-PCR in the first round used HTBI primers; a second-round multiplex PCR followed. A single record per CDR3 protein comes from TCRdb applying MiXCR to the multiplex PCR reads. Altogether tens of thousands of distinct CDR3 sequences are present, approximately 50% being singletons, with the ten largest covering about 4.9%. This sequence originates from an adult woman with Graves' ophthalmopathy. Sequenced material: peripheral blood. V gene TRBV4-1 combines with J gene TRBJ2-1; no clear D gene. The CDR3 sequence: CASSPSIRNEQFF. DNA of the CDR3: TGCGCCAGCAGCCCTTCCATACGCAATGAGCAGTTCTTC.